This T cell receptor (beta chain) was captured by sequencing in a study of metastatic and nonmetastatic thyroid tumors. This CDR3 spans 13 amino acids. Trimming cost V 0 bases and J 7 bases, with 9 bases left between them. CDR1 SGHRS and CDR2 YFSETQ come from the germline V gene. This clone has more than one count but fewer than ten. This clone may be a read error of a much larger clone one base away. Other nucleotide sequences from this sample produce the same CDR3. Prior to thyroid surgery, none of the patients had received any treatment. TCRdb re-clonotyped the PCR reads via MiXCR. The sample consists of around 15,000 clones, 25% to 30% of them appearing once.

The chain recombines TRBV5-1 with TRBJ2-3; D uncertain. This clonotype was obtained from a female donor with papillary thyroid cancer or a benign thyroid nodule (not recorded which). Some clones in this sample may be carry-over from other donors' samples. Sequenced material: blood. Written as DNA, the CDR3 is TGCGCCAGCAGCTTGGCTTGGCAGAATACGCAGTATTTT. This sequence encodes CASSLAWQNTQYF.